This entry lists 5 T cell receptor beta chains sequenced from one sample in a study of molecular identifiers for immune sequencing clone quantification. TCRdb itself ran the PCR reads through MiXCR, one entry per CDR3 protein. The data contain some 650,000 distinct CDR3 sequences, 20% of them singletons. The material sequenced was naive CD8+ T cells from blood, with Jurkat cell RNA spiked in. The sample's subset: FACS-sorted CD8+CD4-CCR7+CD45RA+ naive T cells. The receptor set was obtained from a human donor in good health. Some libraries in this study had Jurkat cell RNA spiked in.

This clonotype was counted at least ten times. The chain has TRBV9 and TRBJ2-2; 9 bases agree with TRBD2. The germline V gene has CDR1 SGDLS and CDR2 YYNGEE. V dropped 3 bases and J dropped 2; count of bases not matched to a gene: 5. The CDR3 covers 16 residues. CDR3 sequence reads: CASSGRLAVNTGELFF. Written as DNA, the CDR3 is TGTGCCAGCAGCGGAAGACTAGCGGTAAACACCGGGGAGCTGTTTTTT.

This clonotype has just a few counts. This chain joins TRBV30 and TRBJ2-7; a weak D match, TRBD1 (6 bases). Germline CDR1 and CDR2: GTSNPN and SVGIG (reference sequence). Trimming removed 0 bases at V and 3 bases at J, with 12 bases between. The CDR3 runs 14 residues. DNA for the CDR3: TGTGCCTGGAGTGTACAGGGTCGGCGCTACGAGCAGTACTTC. Residues: CAWSVQGRRYEQYF.

The table lists this clonotype with a few counts. The chain combines TRBV4-3 with TRBJ2-7; the D is unclear. V was shortened by 5 bases and J by 5 bases, with 16 bases between the two germline ends. The germline V gene has CDR1 LGHNA and CDR2 YSLEER. This CDR3 is built from 14 residues. CDR3 amino acids: CASSGGLVGDEQYF. The CDR3 DNA follows: TGCGCCAGCAGCGGCGGTCTAGTAGGCGACGAGCAGTACTTC.

This clonotype was seen only a few times. The chain uses TRBV7-6 and TRBJ2-3, with D perhaps matching TRBD2 (7 bases). V lost 0 bases and J lost 5, with 15 bases in between. Per the germline V gene, CDR1 is SGHVS and CDR2 is FNYEAQ. The CDR3 length is 16 residues. The DNA for the CDR3 is TGTGCCAGCAGCTTAGCATGGGGGGGGGCGGGAGATACGCAGTATTTT. Amino acids: CASSLAWGGAGDTQYF. The whole variable domain, filled in from reference TRBV7-6 and TRBJ2-3, reads GAGVSQSPRYKVTKRGQDVALRCDPISGHVSLYWYRQALGQGPEFLTYFNYEAQQDKSGLPNDRFSAERPEGSISTLTIQRTEQRDSAMYRCASSLAWGGAGDTQYFGPGTRLTVL.

This clonotype was counted many times. This chain links TRBV6-5 with TRBJ2-5, with D possibly being TRBD2 (6 bases). The CDR3 length is 18 residues. Germline CDR1 is MNHEY and CDR2 is SVGAGI. Trimming took off 5 bases at V and 0 bases at J, with 22 bases between the two ends. The CDR3 DNA follows: TGTGCCAGCAGTCCTGGGCGATCGGGAGCAGAGTACCAAGAGACCCAGTACTTC. The encoded protein is CASSPGRSGAEYQETQYF.